This T cell receptor beta chain was profiled in a study of cytomegalovirus exposure and HLA in healthy donors. The CDR3 sequence is 18 residues long. Germline V gene lookup returns CDR1 SNHLY and CDR2 FYNNEI. V lost 6 bases to trimming and J lost 3 bases, with 21 bases between them. In the PCR, 60 Vbeta and 13 Jbeta primers were used. TCRdb's copy holds only in-frame clones and misses some; the assay was immunoSEQ multiplex PCR. The table lists approximately 200,000 clones, 70% to 90% of them singletons. V is TRBV2 and J is TRBJ2-6; possibly TRBD1 for D (6 bases). This TCR came from a woman under 30 in good health and CMV-seropositive. Sequencing used PBMCs. The chain's CDR3 is CASRNTGISVRGANVLTF. The CDR3, as DNA: TGTGCCAGCAGAAACACAGGGATCTCGGTTCGTGGGGCCAACGTCCTGACTTTC.